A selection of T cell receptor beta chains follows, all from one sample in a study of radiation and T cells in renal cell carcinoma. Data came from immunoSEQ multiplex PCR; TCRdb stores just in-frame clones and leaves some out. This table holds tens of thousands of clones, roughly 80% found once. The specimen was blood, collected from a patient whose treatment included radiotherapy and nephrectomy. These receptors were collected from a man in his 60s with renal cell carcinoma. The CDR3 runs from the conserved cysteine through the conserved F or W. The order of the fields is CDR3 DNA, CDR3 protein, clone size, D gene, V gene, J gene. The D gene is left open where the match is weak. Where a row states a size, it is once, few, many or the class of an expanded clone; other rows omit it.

CDR3nt: TGTGCCAGCAGCTCCCAGGGAGGAGATAGCAATCAGCCCCAGCATTTT
CDR3aa: CASSSQGGDSNQPQHF
abundance: .
d_gene: .
v_gene: TRBV7-9
j_gene: TRBJ1-5

CDR3nt: TGTGCCATCAGTGAAGCCGGGAGTGGCGATACGCAGTATTTT
CDR3aa: CAISEAGSGDTQYF
abundance: .
d_gene: .
v_gene: TRBV10-3
j_gene: TRBJ2-3

CDR3nt: TGTGCCAGCAGGGGGGGCGCCCCCTTTGGCTACACCTTC
CDR3aa: CASRGGAPFGYTF
abundance: once
d_gene: .
v_gene: TRBV2
j_gene: TRBJ1-2

CDR3nt: TGCGCCAGCAGCCAGGGACGCAACTACGAGCAGTACTTC
CDR3aa: CASSQGRNYEQYF
abundance: .
d_gene: .
v_gene: TRBV4-3
j_gene: TRBJ2-7

CDR3nt: TGTGCCAGCAGCCTCAGGTTCGGTAATGAAAAACTGTTTTTT
CDR3aa: CASSLRFGNEKLFF
abundance: few
d_gene: .
v_gene: TRBV6-1
j_gene: TRBJ1-4

CDR3nt: TGTGCCAGCAGCTTTCAGTCGGGAGGCACGAATGAGCAGTTCTTC
CDR3aa: CASSFQSGGTNEQFF
abundance: .
d_gene: TRBD2
v_gene: TRBV7-9
j_gene: TRBJ2-1

CDR3nt: TGTGCCAGCAGGACAGGGGGATTAGCCAAAAACATTCAGTACTTC
CDR3aa: CASRTGGLAKNIQYF
abundance: .
d_gene: TRBD1
v_gene: TRBV6-5
j_gene: TRBJ2-4

CDR3nt: TGTGCCATCAGTGAGGGGACTAGCGGGAGGGAAGTGACCCAGTACTTC
CDR3aa: CAISEGTSGREVTQYF
abundance: .
d_gene: TRBD2
v_gene: TRBV10-3
j_gene: TRBJ2-5

CDR3nt: TGTGCCAGCAGCCCCAGGGCCATGGCGCCCTACGAGCAGTACTTC
CDR3aa: CASSPRAMAPYEQYF
abundance: few
d_gene: .
v_gene: TRBV11-3
j_gene: TRBJ2-7

CDR3nt: TGTGCCTGGAGAGGCCCGGGACTACATAATGAGCAGTTCTTC
CDR3aa: CAWRGPGLHNEQFF
abundance: .
d_gene: TRBD2
v_gene: TRBV30
j_gene: TRBJ2-1

CDR3nt: TGTGCCAGCAGCACCACCCACGGCAGCGTAACCTCTAACTATGGCTACACCTTC
CDR3aa: CASSTTHGSVTSNYGYTF
abundance: .
d_gene: .
v_gene: TRBV7-9
j_gene: TRBJ1-2

CDR3nt: TGTGCCAGTAAGACGGAGACTAGCAATCAGCCCCAGCATTTT
CDR3aa: CASKTETSNQPQHF
abundance: .
d_gene: .
v_gene: TRBV19
j_gene: TRBJ1-5

CDR3nt: TGTGCCAGCAGCTCCGCAGCCAAAAACATTCAGTACTTC
CDR3aa: CASSSAAKNIQYF
abundance: .
d_gene: .
v_gene: TRBV7-3
j_gene: TRBJ2-4

CDR3nt: TGTGCCAGCAGCTTGACGACCTCCTGGGATTCACCCCTCCACTTT
CDR3aa: CASSLTTSWDSPLHF
abundance: .
d_gene: .
v_gene: TRBV7-9
j_gene: TRBJ1-6

CDR3nt: TGCGCCAGCAGCCAAGAATTACAGAGTAACTATGGCTACACCTTC
CDR3aa: CASSQELQSNYGYTF
abundance: .
d_gene: .
v_gene: TRBV4-3
j_gene: TRBJ1-2

CDR3nt: TGTGCCAGCGCGAAAGGGACAGTAGCTAACTATGGCTACACCTTC
CDR3aa: CASAKGTVANYGYTF
abundance: .
d_gene: TRBD1
v_gene: TRBV19
j_gene: TRBJ1-2

CDR3nt: TGTGCCATCAGTGAGTCCGCGGGGAGTGAAGCCGCTGGGGCCAACGTCCTGACTTTC
CDR3aa: CAISESAGSEAAGANVLTF
abundance: .
d_gene: .
v_gene: TRBV10-3
j_gene: TRBJ2-6

CDR3nt: TGCGCCAGCAGCCTCAATGACAGGGAGACCACTGAAGCTTTCTTT
CDR3aa: CASSLNDRETTEAFF
abundance: .
d_gene: TRBD1
v_gene: TRBV5-1
j_gene: TRBJ1-1

CDR3nt: TGTGCCTGGAGTGTAAACAAGCTAAGGGCTGGGGCCAACGTCCTGACTTTC
CDR3aa: CAWSVNKLRAGANVLTF
abundance: once
d_gene: .
v_gene: TRBV30
j_gene: TRBJ2-6

CDR3nt: TGTGCCAGCAGCTTCCTTCCAAGTTTTGGGGCCAACGTCCTGACTTTC
CDR3aa: CASSFLPSFGANVLTF
abundance: .
d_gene: .
v_gene: TRBV11-1
j_gene: TRBJ2-6

CDR3nt: TGTGCCAGCAGCCCATACACCGGGACAGGGGGTGAGACCCAGTACTTC
CDR3aa: CASSPYTGTGGETQYF
abundance: .
d_gene: TRBD1
v_gene: TRBV7-9
j_gene: TRBJ2-5

CDR3nt: TGTGCCAGCGGCCTCGGACCCCCATCCTACGAGCAGTACTTC
CDR3aa: CASGLGPPSYEQYF
abundance: .
d_gene: .
v_gene: TRBV6-1
j_gene: TRBJ2-7

CDR3nt: TGCGCCAGTTGCCCGGGACAGAATTACAATGAGCAGTTCTTC
CDR3aa: CASCPGQNYNEQFF
abundance: .
d_gene: TRBD1
v_gene: TRBV5-1
j_gene: TRBJ2-1

CDR3nt: TGTGCCAGCGCCACCCGGGGGTCAGGTATACAGTTCTTC
CDR3aa: CASATRGSGIQFF
abundance: .
d_gene: .
v_gene: TRBV5-8
j_gene: TRBJ2-1

CDR3nt: TGTGCCAGCAGCTTGGGACAGGGAGAGTTCAATGAGCAGTTCTTC
CDR3aa: CASSLGQGEFNEQFF
abundance: .
d_gene: TRBD1
v_gene: TRBV5-4
j_gene: TRBJ2-1

CDR3nt: TGTGCCAGCATGGGGATTCGGGACAGGGTCAACACTGAAGCTTTCTTT
CDR3aa: CASMGIRDRVNTEAFF
abundance: .
d_gene: TRBD1
v_gene: TRBV25-1
j_gene: TRBJ1-1

CDR3nt: TGCAGCGTTGAAATTGGCGACACTGAAGCTTTCTTT
CDR3aa: CSVEIGDTEAFF
abundance: .
d_gene: .
v_gene: TRBV29-1
j_gene: TRBJ1-1

CDR3nt: TGCGCCAGCAGCCCATCCCCGGCAGAATCCTACGAGCAGTACTTC
CDR3aa: CASSPSPAESYEQYF
abundance: .
d_gene: .
v_gene: TRBV5-1
j_gene: TRBJ2-7

CDR3nt: TGTGCCAGCAGCTTAGAGGCAGGGGGTAAAACTGAAGCTTTCTTT
CDR3aa: CASSLEAGGKTEAFF
abundance: .
d_gene: TRBD1
v_gene: TRBV11-2
j_gene: TRBJ1-1

CDR3nt: TGTGCCAGCAGCTCCGACAGGAGAGAAGCTTTCTTT
CDR3aa: CASSSDRREAFF
abundance: few
d_gene: .
v_gene: TRBV7-9
j_gene: TRBJ1-1

CDR3nt: TGTGCCAGCAGCCAAGACTTTGGGACCCAGTACTTC
CDR3aa: CASSQDFGTQYF
abundance: few
d_gene: .
v_gene: TRBV14
j_gene: TRBJ2-5

CDR3nt: TGCAGCGTAATCAGGACAGGGCGGGATGAGCAGTTCTTC
CDR3aa: CSVIRTGRDEQFF
abundance: few
d_gene: TRBD1
v_gene: TRBV29-1
j_gene: TRBJ2-1

CDR3nt: TGTGCCATCAGTGAGTCGACGGTCACTGAAGCTTTCTTT
CDR3aa: CAISESTVTEAFF
abundance: .
d_gene: .
v_gene: TRBV10-3
j_gene: TRBJ1-1

CDR3nt: TGCGCCAGCAATCAGGGGACGAGCACAGATACGCAGTATTTT
CDR3aa: CASNQGTSTDTQYF
abundance: .
d_gene: .
v_gene: TRBV5-1
j_gene: TRBJ2-3

CDR3nt: TGTGCCTGGAGTCGACGTTACGTGGTCCGACAGGATTCCTACGAGCAGTACTTC
CDR3aa: CAWSRRYVVRQDSYEQYF
abundance: .
d_gene: .
v_gene: TRBV30
j_gene: TRBJ2-7

CDR3nt: TGTGCCAGTAGTCCTGAGGGACTAGCGGTCTACAATGAGCAGTTCTTC
CDR3aa: CASSPEGLAVYNEQFF
abundance: .
d_gene: TRBD2
v_gene: TRBV19
j_gene: TRBJ2-1

CDR3nt: TGTGCCAGCATTTCTTATGAGCAGTTCTTC
CDR3aa: CASISYEQFF
abundance: once
d_gene: .
v_gene: TRBV2
j_gene: TRBJ2-1

CDR3nt: TGTGCCAGCACCCCTGCTGGGGGAGGATCCTACGAGCAGTACTTC
CDR3aa: CASTPAGGGSYEQYF
abundance: .
d_gene: .
v_gene: TRBV5-5
j_gene: TRBJ2-7

CDR3nt: TGTGCCAGTAGCATGGGGGGGCTAGCGGCCACCTACGAGCAGTACTTC
CDR3aa: CASSMGGLAATYEQYF
abundance: once
d_gene: .
v_gene: TRBV19
j_gene: TRBJ2-7

CDR3nt: TGTGCCAGCTCCCGGGGGGCCGACTATAATTCACCCCTCCACTTT
CDR3aa: CASSRGADYNSPLHF
abundance: .
d_gene: .
v_gene: TRBV9
j_gene: TRBJ1-6

CDR3nt: TGTGCCAGCAGTGAAACAACCCCGACAGGGCTTACCTACGAGCAGTACTTC
CDR3aa: CASSETTPTGLTYEQYF
abundance: .
d_gene: TRBD1
v_gene: TRBV27
j_gene: TRBJ2-7

CDR3nt: TGTGCCTGGGGGGACTGGGGGAATGAAAAACTGTTTTTT
CDR3aa: CAWGDWGNEKLFF
abundance: .
d_gene: .
v_gene: TRBV30
j_gene: TRBJ1-4

CDR3nt: TGTGCCAGCAGTTTATTGGGTCTTGGGTTCGGTGGCTACACCTTC
CDR3aa: CASSLLGLGFGGYTF
abundance: .
d_gene: .
v_gene: TRBV27
j_gene: TRBJ1-2

CDR3nt: TGTGCCAGCAGCGTAGGACAGAACTTAATTAATGAGCAGTTCTTC
CDR3aa: CASSVGQNLINEQFF
abundance: .
d_gene: .
v_gene: TRBV9
j_gene: TRBJ2-1

CDR3nt: TGCAGTGCCGAGTCATATGACATTCAGTACTTC
CDR3aa: CSAESYDIQYF
abundance: .
d_gene: .
v_gene: TRBV20-1
j_gene: TRBJ2-4

CDR3nt: TGTGCCAGCAGCTTAGCCTCCTCCTACGAGCAGTACTTC
CDR3aa: CASSLASSYEQYF
abundance: few
d_gene: .
v_gene: TRBV7-9
j_gene: TRBJ2-7

CDR3nt: TGTGCCAGCAGGTCTGGCGGGAGGTACGAGCAGTACTTC
CDR3aa: CASRSGGRYEQYF
abundance: .
d_gene: TRBD2
v_gene: TRBV6-6
j_gene: TRBJ2-7

CDR3nt: TGCGCCAGCAGCCCCGGGAGGACAGACACAGATACGCAGTATTTT
CDR3aa: CASSPGRTDTDTQYF
abundance: .
d_gene: .
v_gene: TRBV5-1
j_gene: TRBJ2-3

CDR3nt: TGTGCCAGCAGTTACATGTGGGAGGGACGTGAGCAGTTCTTC
CDR3aa: CASSYMWEGREQFF
abundance: .
d_gene: TRBD2
v_gene: TRBV6-5
j_gene: TRBJ2-1

CDR3nt: TGTGCCACCGGGAAAGTACTAGCGCAGTACAATGAGCAGTTCTTC
CDR3aa: CATGKVLAQYNEQFF
abundance: .
d_gene: TRBD2
v_gene: TRBV15
j_gene: TRBJ2-1

CDR3nt: TGTGCCAGCAGCTCAAACCCATACGCGGGAGGAGTCCACAATGAGCAGTTCTTC
CDR3aa: CASSSNPYAGGVHNEQFF
abundance: few
d_gene: TRBD2
v_gene: TRBV7-2
j_gene: TRBJ2-1

CDR3nt: TGTGCCAGCCATGGGGGGTCTCCGAGCTCCTATAATTCACCCCTCCACTTT
CDR3aa: CASHGGSPSSYNSPLHF
abundance: .
d_gene: .
v_gene: TRBV9
j_gene: TRBJ1-6

CDR3nt: TGTGCCAGTAGTAAGTCCAGGGGTGCTGAAGCTTTCTTT
CDR3aa: CASSKSRGAEAFF
abundance: few
d_gene: .
v_gene: TRBV19
j_gene: TRBJ1-1

CDR3nt: TGTGCCATCAGAGTCGGGACAGGAGAAACCTACGAGCAGTACTTC
CDR3aa: CAIRVGTGETYEQYF
abundance: .
d_gene: TRBD1
v_gene: TRBV10-3
j_gene: TRBJ2-7